This T cell receptor (beta chain) comes out of a study of regulatory T cells in long-lasting Graves disease. Building of the TCR beta libraries involved iRepertoire HTBI primers and Arm-PCR of CDR3 regions. Each CDR3 protein is one row after TCRdb ran MiXCR on the multiplex PCR reads. Of 360,000 or so distinct CDR3 sequences listed, about a sixth were seen once; the top ten hold 25% to 30%. In germline, CDR1 is SNHLY, CDR2 FYNNEI. V was cut by 5 bases and J by 9 bases, with 14 bases left in between. The CDR3 runs 13 residues. This clonotype has a count of ten or more. Described time point: newly diagnosed GD, antithyroid drugs for less than 3 months. Following extraction of RNA from PBMCs, that RNA was used to make the TCR library. The EDTA tubes were filled with roughly 10 milliliters of drawn peripheral blood. These data also formed part of another study, on T cells in Graves' hyperthyroidism and ophthalmopathy.

The chain is built from TRBV2 and TRBJ2-1, with D possibly matching TRBD2 (6 bases). This TCR came from a man aged 40-49 years with Graves disease. The specimen was peripheral blood mononuclear cells (PBMCs), collected at new diagnosis, from a patient treated with antithyroid drugs. The DNA for the CDR3 is TGTGCCAGCAGTTCGGGACTGGTGTCTGAGCAGTTCTTC. Protein product: CASSSGLVSEQFF.